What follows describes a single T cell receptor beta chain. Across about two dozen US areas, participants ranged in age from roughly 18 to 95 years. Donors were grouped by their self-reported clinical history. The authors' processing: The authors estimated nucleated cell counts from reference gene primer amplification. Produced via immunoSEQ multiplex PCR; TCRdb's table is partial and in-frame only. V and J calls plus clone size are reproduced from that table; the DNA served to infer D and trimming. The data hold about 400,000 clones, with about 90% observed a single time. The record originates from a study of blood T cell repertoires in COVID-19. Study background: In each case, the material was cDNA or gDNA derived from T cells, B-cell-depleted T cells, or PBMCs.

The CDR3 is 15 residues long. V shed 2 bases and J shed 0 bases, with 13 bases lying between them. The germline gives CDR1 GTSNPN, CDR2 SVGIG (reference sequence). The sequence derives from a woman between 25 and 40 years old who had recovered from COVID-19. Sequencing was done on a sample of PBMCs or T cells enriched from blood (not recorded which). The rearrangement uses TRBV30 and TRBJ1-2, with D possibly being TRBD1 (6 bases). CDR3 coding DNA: TGTGCCTGGAGTTCAGGGGCGGATTCTAACTATGGCTACACCTTC. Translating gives CAWSSGADSNYGYTF.